What follows is one TCR beta chain and its context. Measured with immunoSEQ multiplex PCR; TCRdb has only the in-frame clones, and not every one. This repertoire shows roughly 160,000 clones, roughly 90% found once; its top ten account for roughly 26%. The data belong to a study of blood T cell repertoires in COVID-19. This receptor was taken from a man between 60 and 75 years old with acute or convalescent COVID-19. Sequenced material: peripheral blood.

DNA for the CDR3: TGTGCCAGCAGCTCCGCAGTTAGCCCCAGCTCCTACAATGAGCAGTTCTTC. Translated, it gives CASSSAVSPSSYNEQFF. J is TRBJ2-1 and V is TRBV9; D unclear. This CDR3 spans 17 amino acids. Between the trimmed V and J ends, which lost 4 bases and 0 bases, there was a span of 17 bases. Germline V lookup: CDR1 SGDLS, CDR2 YYNGEE.